The rows below give T cell receptor beta chains drawn from one sample of a study of technical replicates of blood from a handful of donors. TCRdb's copy holds only in-frame clones and misses some; the assay was immunoSEQ multiplex PCR. The sample records about 93,000 clones, 95% being singletons. Sequenced material: T cells isolated from PBMCs. The source of these receptors is a human donor in good health. Each CDR3 is given with its conserved first and last residue. D genes are given only for firm matches. Not all rows give a size; the values are once, few, many and, for expanded clones, a class.

>-|-|TRBV7-9|TRBJ2-7|14
CASSYRAAPNEQYF
TGTGCCAGCTCGTATAGAGCGGCTCCTAACGAGCAGTACTTC
>-|TRBD1|TRBV25-1|TRBJ2-7|14
CASSVTGGEYEQYF
TGTGCCAGCAGTGTTACAGGGGGAGAGTACGAGCAGTACTTC
>-|TRBD2|TRBV5-8|TRBJ2-1|15
CASSLNGRDYNEQFF
TGTGCCAGCAGCTTGAACGGGAGGGACTACAATGAGCAGTTCTTC
>-|-|TRBV13|TRBJ2-7|16
CASSSWAGPTLYEQYF
TGTGCCAGCAGCTCATGGGCGGGACCAACCCTCTACGAGCAGTACTTC
>-|-|TRBV4-1|TRBJ2-7|13
CASSPGDYYEQYF
TGCGCCAGCAGCCCCGGAGACTACTACGAGCAGTACTTC
>-|-|TRBV28|TRBJ2-7|14
CASTDSLGAYEQYF
TGTGCCAGCACGGACAGCTTGGGGGCTTACGAGCAGTACTTC
>-|-|TRBV5-1|TRBJ2-5|14
CASSLVTLQETQYF
TGCGCCAGCAGCTTGGTGACACTTCAAGAGACCCAGTACTTC
>-|TRBD2|TRBV5-1|TRBJ2-1|12
CASSLGLAEQFF
TGCGCCAGCAGCTTGGGACTAGCGGAGCAGTTCTTC
>-|TRBD1|TRBV7-9|TRBJ2-6|19
CASSPWTGALNSGANVLTF
TGTGCCAGCAGCCCCTGGACAGGGGCACTTAACTCTGGGGCCAACGTCCTGACTTTC
>-|-|TRBV6-5|TRBJ1-3|16
CASSYRGRLSGNTIYF
TGTGCCAGCAGTTACAGGGGCAGGTTATCTGGAAACACCATATATTTT
>once|-|TRBV27|TRBJ2-7|14
CASSLSYSIYEQYF
TGTGCCAGCAGTTTATCGTACAGTATTTACGAGCAGTACTTC
>-|TRBD1|TRBV19|TRBJ2-1|16
CASLPTGTGLHNEQFF
TGTGCCAGTCTCCCTACGGGGACAGGGCTCCACAATGAGCAGTTCTTC
>-|TRBD1|TRBV5-6|TRBJ1-1|14
CASSWGQGGTEAFF
TGTGCCAGCAGCTGGGGACAGGGAGGCACTGAAGCTTTCTTT
>-|TRBD2|TRBV6-1|TRBJ2-7|14
CASSERLAGYEQYF
TGTGCCAGCAGTGAACGACTAGCCGGGTACGAGCAGTACTTC
>-|-|TRBV5-1|TRBJ1-4|16
CASTRDNASGNEKLFF
TGCGCCAGTACCCGGGACAACGCTTCGGGAAATGAAAAACTGTTTTTT
>-|-|TRBV18|TRBJ1-1|13
CASSNRADTEAFF
TGTGCCAGCTCCAACAGGGCCGACACTGAAGCTTTCTTT
>-|-|TRBV6-5|TRBJ1-2|15
CASSYGFGGSYGYTF
TGTGCCAGCAGTTACGGTTTCGGCGGGAGCTATGGCTACACCTTC